This T cell receptor beta chain was identified in a study of blood T cell repertoires in COVID-19. In the study overall: Samples of COVID-19 (acute and convalescent) were obtained from the United States, Italy and Spain. T cells, B-cell-depleted T cells, or PBMCs provided the cDNA or gDNA that served as material.

Clones were read by immunoSEQ multiplex PCR, and TCRdb kept only the in-frame ones, dropping some. Among some 48,000 clones, around 87% were seen once, and the ten largest hold about a quarter. CDR3 length: 13 amino acids. Germline lookup yields CDR1 SGHNT and CDR2 YENEEA. The germline V and J ends were trimmed by 0 bases and 9 bases, with 9 bases remaining between them. The V call is TRBV11-3, the J call TRBJ2-1; perhaps TRBD2 as D (5 bases). This sequence originates from a woman over 75 in a cohort sampled during active or convalescent COVID-19. The material sequenced was peripheral blood. The DNA of the CDR3 is TGTGCCAGCAGCTTAGATAGCGTCGGTGAGCAGTTCTTC. This encodes CASSLDSVGEQFF. Looking up the rest from reference TRBV11-3 and TRBJ2-1 gives the full variable domain: EAGVVQSPRYKIIEKKQPVAFWCNPISGHNTLYWYLQNLGQGPELLIRYENEEAVDDSQLPKDRFSAERLKGVDSTLKIQPAELGDSAVYLCASSLDSVGEQFFGPGTRLTVL.